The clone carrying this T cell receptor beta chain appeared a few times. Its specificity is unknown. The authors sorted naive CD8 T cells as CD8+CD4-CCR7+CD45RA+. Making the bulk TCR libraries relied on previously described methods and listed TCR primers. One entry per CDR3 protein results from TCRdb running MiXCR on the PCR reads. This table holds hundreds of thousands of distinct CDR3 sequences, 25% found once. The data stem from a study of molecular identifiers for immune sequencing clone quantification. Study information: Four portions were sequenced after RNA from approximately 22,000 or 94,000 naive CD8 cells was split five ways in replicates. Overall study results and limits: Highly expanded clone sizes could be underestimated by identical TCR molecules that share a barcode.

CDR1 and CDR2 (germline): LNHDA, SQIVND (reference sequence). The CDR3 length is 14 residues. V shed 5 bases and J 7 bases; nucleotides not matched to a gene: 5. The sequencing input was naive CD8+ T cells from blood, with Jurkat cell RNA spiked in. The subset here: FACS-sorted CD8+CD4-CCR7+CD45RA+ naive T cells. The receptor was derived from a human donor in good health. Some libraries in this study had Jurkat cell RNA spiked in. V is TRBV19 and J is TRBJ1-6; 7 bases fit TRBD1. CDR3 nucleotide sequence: TGTGCCAGTAGTTTTCAGGACAGGAATTCACCCCTCCACTTT. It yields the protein CASSFQDRNSPLHF.